Below, 25 T cell receptor beta chains from the same sample are listed, as sequenced in a study of monozygotic twins with inflammatory bowel disease. TCRdb reworked the 5' RACE reads into one entry per CDR3 protein, no DNA. The sample includes about 160,000 distinct CDR3 sequences. The sample comprised blood. Receptors were obtained from a human donor with ulcerative colitis or Crohn's disease, or a healthy co-twin of an affected twin (not recorded which).

The J gene is TRBJ2-7, the V gene TRBV20-1; the TRBD1 assignment by TCRdb is unverifiable without DNA. In germline, CDR1 is DFQATT, CDR2 SNEGSKA (reference sequence). The CDR3 is 13 residues long. This CDR3 is CSASRDGAYEQYF.

V gene TRBV7-2 combines with J gene TRBJ2-1; TCRdb selects TRBD2, and the lack of DNA leaves this call unchecked. Germline V CDR1 and CDR2: SGHTA, FQGNSA. The CDR3 contains 19 residues. CDR3: CASSLAGQGLAGSYNEQFF. The full variable domain, rest sourced from reference TRBV7-2 and TRBJ2-1, is GAGVSQSPSNKVTEKGKDVELRCDPISGHTALYWYRQSLGQGLEFLIYFQGNSAPDKSGLPSDRFSAERTGGSVSTLTIQRTQQEDSAVYLCASSLAGQGLAGSYNEQFFGPGTRLTVL.

CDR3 in amino acids: CASSMRLAGSWNEQFF. The rearrangement uses TRBV19 and TRBJ2-1; there is no DNA to check the TCRdb D call of TRBD2. The length of the CDR3 is 16 residues. From germline, CDR1 is LNHDA and CDR2 SQIVND (reference sequence).

J is TRBJ2-3 and V is TRBV5-1; lacking DNA, the TRBD2 call made by TCRdb goes unchecked. CDR1 and CDR2 (germline): SGHRS, YFSETQ. The CDR3 spans 15 residues. CDR3 residues: CASSQSGGARDTQYF.

V and J are TRBV5-1 and TRBJ2-1; TCRdb gives TRBD2 as the D gene, but with no DNA this cannot be confirmed. CDR3 length equals 15 residues. Germline V gene lookup returns CDR1 SGHRS and CDR2 YFSETQ. The chain's CDR3 is CASRRGLAGVNEQFF.

This chain uses TRBV29-1 with TRBJ2-4; TCRdb picks TRBD2, but there is no DNA to check that call. This CDR3 is 12 amino acids long. CDR1 and CDR2 from the germline V gene are SQVTM and ANQGSEA. CDR3 loop: CSVSVGLEIQYF.

The gene calls are TRBV3-1 and TRBJ2-3; the D gene TCRdb calls, TRBD1, cannot be checked with no DNA. The germline V gene has CDR1 LGHDT and CDR2 YNNKEL (reference sequence). The CDR3 extends over 15 amino acids. The CDR3 reads CASSQGGGEADTRYF.

This chain joins TRBV7-9 and TRBJ2-5. In germline, CDR1 is SEHNR, CDR2 FQNEAQ (reference sequence). This CDR3 is built from 11 residues. The CDR3: CASSFKETQYF.

This CDR3 reads CASSEVDFYEQYF. The chain joins TRBV25-1 to TRBJ2-7. CDR3 length: 13 residues. Germline CDR1 and CDR2: MGHDK and SYGVNS.

The rearrangement joins TRBV29-1 to TRBJ2-3; TCRdb picks TRBD1, but there is no DNA to check that call. The germline gives CDR1 SQVTM, CDR2 ANQGSEA. The CDR3 contains 15 residues. Here the CDR3 reads CSVLGVTGPTDTQYF.

This chain links TRBV20-1 with TRBJ2-7; with no DNA, the TCRdb D assignment of TRBD2 cannot be verified. Germline assignment: CDR1 DFQATT and CDR2 SNEGSKA (reference sequence). The CDR3 covers 14 residues. The CDR3 loop reads CSATGTRSAYEQYF.

This CDR3 reads CASSPRLGATYEQYF. J is TRBJ2-7 and V is TRBV4-1; TCRdb's D call of TRBD1 is untestable without DNA. This CDR3 has 15 amino acids. CDR1 and CDR2 (germline): MGHRA, YSYEKL.

The V call is TRBV18, the J call TRBJ2-1; TCRdb selects TRBD2, and the lack of DNA leaves this call unchecked. Germline lookup yields CDR1 KGHSH and CDR2 LQKENI. The CDR3 totals 15 residues. CDR3 residues: CASSPTSGSKNEQFF.

The chain uses TRBV5-1 and TRBJ2-3; as DNA is missing, the TRBD2 call by TCRdb cannot be tested. Germline values: CDR1 SGHRS, CDR2 YFSETQ. CDR3 length: 19 residues. The chain's CDR3 is CASSPRSPTGTSVTDTQYF.

J is TRBJ2-7 and V is TRBV12-3 or TRBV12-4; as DNA is missing, the TRBD1 call by TCRdb cannot be tested. The CDR3 has 12 amino acids. The CDR3 region is CASSTRIYEQYF.

The rearrangement links TRBV5-4 to TRBJ2-3; TCRdb indicates TRBD1, and absent DNA this call remains unverified. The CDR3 has 16 residues. Germline loops: CDR1 SGHNT, CDR2 YYREEE (reference sequence). CDR3 amino acids: CASSGSGTGGADTQYF.

The chain joins TRBV7-9 to TRBJ1-1; with no DNA, the TCRdb D assignment of TRBD1 cannot be verified. The length of the CDR3 is 14 residues. From germline, CDR1 is SEHNR and CDR2 FQNEAQ (reference sequence). The CDR3 here is CASRLRDSNTEAFF.

The chain links TRBV7-9 to TRBJ1-2. The CDR3 is 13 amino acids. Germline-derived CDR1 and CDR2 are SEHNR and FQNEAQ (reference sequence). CDR3 in amino acids: CASSLPDGFGYTF. The full variable domain, completed using reference TRBV7-9 and TRBJ1-2, is DTGVSQNPRHKITKRGQNVTFRCDPISEHNRLYWYRQTLGQGPEFLTYFQNEAQLEKSRLLSDRFSAERPKGSFSTLEIQRTEQGDSAMYLCASSLPDGFGYTFGSGTRLTVV.

The chain joins TRBV6-1 to TRBJ2-1. The CDR3 extends over 11 amino acids. Germline CDR1 is MNHNS and CDR2 is SASEGT. Here the CDR3 reads CASSEAGEQFF.

The J gene is TRBJ2-3, the V gene TRBV20-1; checking the TCRdb D call of TRBD2 is not possible without DNA. CDR3 size: 14 residues. Germline V gene lookup returns CDR1 DFQATT and CDR2 SNEGSKA (reference sequence). CDR3 region: CSATSGRGTDTQYF.

V and J are TRBV12-3 or TRBV12-4 and TRBJ1-4. The CDR3 has 12 amino acids. The CDR3 reads CASSFVGEKLFF.

The gene calls are TRBV27 and TRBJ1-2. The CDR3 contains 17 residues. Germline V gene sequence: CDR1 MNHEY, CDR2 SMNVEV (reference sequence). CDR3 loop: CASSQSQGTNHNYGYTF.

The rearrangement joins TRBV19 to TRBJ1-2; TCRdb indicates TRBD1, and absent DNA this call remains unverified. This CDR3 has 16 residues. The germline V gene encodes CDR1 LNHDA and CDR2 SQIVND (reference sequence). CDR3 in amino acids: CASSIQGGRTNYGYTF.

The chain recombines TRBV12-3 or TRBV12-4 with TRBJ2-2; TCRdb's assignment of TRBD2 cannot be checked, as there is no DNA. The CDR3 length is 15 residues. The CDR3 protein is CASRRLADNTGELFF.

CDR3: CASRKRLAADTQYF. J is TRBJ2-3 and V is TRBV7-2; the D gene TCRdb calls, TRBD1, cannot be checked with no DNA. Germline V gives CDR1 SGHTA, CDR2 FQGNSA. The CDR3 covers 14 residues.